Reported below is one T cell receptor beta chain. The data stem from a study of blood T cell repertoires in COVID-19. Study-wide background: The study drew acute and convalescent COVID-19 samples from the United States, Italy and Spain. Nucleic acid was either cDNA or gDNA, and it came from T cells, B-cell-depleted T cells, or PBMCs.

In the study's own analysis: Quantification of nucleated cells was approximated via reference gene primer amplification. Generated by immunoSEQ multiplex PCR, the TCRdb table keeps only in-frame clones and is missing some. That table is the source of V, J and clone size, and D and trimming were worked out from the DNA. The profile covers about 39,000 clones, with 85% appearing a single time and about 9.3% taken by the ten largest. Material: peripheral blood. This TCR was sampled from a human donor in a cohort sampled during active COVID-19.

This CDR3 reads CASTPGGSGYTF. CDR3 DNA: TGTGCCAGTACCCCTGGGGGGTCCGGCTACACCTTC. The genes are TRBV19 and TRBJ1-2; TRBD1 might be the D (5 bases). CDR1 is LNHDA, CDR2 SQIVND, per germline (reference sequence). The CDR3 is 12 amino acids. V lost 7 bases, J lost 8 bases, and 14 bases lay in between.